These 29 T cell receptor beta chains were sequenced from one sample in a study of regulatory T cells in long-lasting Graves disease. The TCR beta library used iRepertoire HTBI primers with Arm-PCR amplification of CDR3. A single record per CDR3 protein comes from TCRdb applying MiXCR to the multiplex PCR reads. This table holds 360,000 or so distinct CDR3 sequences, about 23% found once. Stated time point: persistent/refractory GD, antithyroid drugs over 5 years with positive TRAb. PBMCs provided the RNA from which the TCR library was made. Sequenced here: peripheral blood mononuclear cells (PBMCs), sampled when the disease was refractory, from a patient treated with antithyroid drugs. These receptor sequences come from a woman between 40 and 50 years old with Graves disease.

The V call is TRBV6-2 or TRBV6-3, the J call TRBJ1-1; D gene unclear. Germline V gene data show CDR1 as MNHEY and CDR2 as SVGEGT. CDR3 length: 14 residues. The V end was cut by 2 bases, the J end by 1 base, with 8 bases between. The DNA for the CDR3 is TGTGCCAGCAGTTACGCACGGACGAACACTGAAGCTTTCTTT. Translation gives CASSYARTNTEAFF.

This clonotype was picked up a small number of times. V usage is TRBV11-2 and J usage is TRBJ2-7; 9 bases agree with TRBD1. Looked up from germline, CDR1 is SGHAT and CDR2 is FQNNGV. V trimming: 4 bases; J trimming: 0 bases; junction bases outside the gene matches: 16. This CDR3 has 19 residues. This CDR3 reads CASSSTPGQGRFPSYEQYF. The CDR3 DNA sequence: TGTGCCAGCAGCTCGACCCCGGGACAGGGTCGTTTTCCCTCCTACGAGCAGTACTTC.

The chain has TRBV5-4 and TRBJ2-7; tentative D call: TRBD1 (5 bases). In germline, CDR1 is SGHNT, CDR2 YYREEE (reference sequence). Trimming took off 0 bases at V and 3 bases at J, with 16 bases between the two ends. CDR3 length: 16 amino acids. Written as DNA, the CDR3 is TGTGCCAGCAGCTTGGGTCAGGGAACACCGGACTACGAGCAGTACTTC. Residues: CASSLGQGTPDYEQYF. Full variable domain (missing parts from reference TRBV5-4 and TRBJ2-7): ETGVTQSPTHLIKTRGQQVTLRCSSQSGHNTVSWYQQALGQGPQFIFQYYREEENGRGNFPPRFSGLQFPNYSSELNVNALELDDSALYLCASSLGQGTPDYEQYFGPGTRLTVT.

On this clonotype: A far larger clone is off by one base, so a read error is likely. This chain connects TRBV28 to TRBJ2-1; possible D gene TRBD2, 5 bases. Judging by the DNA end, TRBJ2-5 fits better; the J call may be wrong. Germline CDR1 is MDHEN and CDR2 is SYDVKM. CDR3 length: 18 amino acids. The CDR3 DNA is TGTGCCAGCAGTCCCTCGTCCCCTCTCGCTGTATGGGAGGAGACCCAGTACTTC. Translated: CASSPSSPLAVWEETQYF.

This chain joins TRBV19 and TRBJ1-5; D possibly corresponds to TRBD1 (5 bases). The CDR3 runs to 16 residues. Germline assignment: CDR1 LNHDA and CDR2 SQIVND (reference sequence). V lost 3 bases to trimming and J lost 3 bases, with 15 bases between them. The CDR3 loop reads CASSIDSPQYNQPQHF. As DNA, the CDR3 is TGTGCCAGTAGTATCGACAGTCCCCAATACAATCAGCCCCAGCATTTT.

In this sample, this clonotype turned up many times. V usage is TRBV7-2 and J usage is TRBJ2-5; D possibly corresponds to TRBD2 (6 bases). With 5 bases removed from V and 3 bases from J, the gap between germline ends came to 13 bases. This CDR3 has 14 amino acids. In germline, CDR1 is SGHTA, CDR2 FQGNSA. The CDR3 protein is CASSDGTVKETQYF. The CDR3 bases are TGTGCCAGCAGCGACGGGACTGTCAAAGAGACCCAGTACTTC.

This clonotype occurred many times. The chain is built from TRBV10-3 and TRBJ2-5; D unclear. Trimming stripped 3 bases from V and 0 bases from J, with 17 bases between. There are 17 residues in the CDR3. In germline, CDR1 is ENHRY, CDR2 SYGVKD. DNA of the CDR3: TGTGCCATCAGTGATATGGTGGGCCAGAAGGACCAAGAGACCCAGTACTTC. Translating it yields CAISDMVGQKDQETQYF.

This clonotype was detected many times. This chain links TRBV3-1 with TRBJ1-5; no clear D. Germline assignment: CDR1 LGHDT and CDR2 YNNKEL (reference sequence). The CDR3 is 13 residues long. V was cut by 2 bases and J by 5 bases, with 7 bases left in between. The CDR3 bases are TGTGCCAGCAGCCAAACCCCTTATCAGCCCCAGCATTTT. It specifies CASSQTPYQPQHF. Together with reference TRBV3-1 and TRBJ1-5, the CDR3 gives the full variable domain: DTAVSQTPKYLVTQMGNDKSIKCEQNLGHDTMYWYKQDSKKFLKIMFSYNNKELIINETVPNRFSPKSPDKAHLNLHINSLELGDSAVYFCASSQTPYQPQHFGDGTRLSIL.

This clonotype was detected many times. V is TRBV11-1 and J is TRBJ2-7; D gene ambiguous. Germline CDR1 SGHAT, CDR2 FQDESV (reference sequence). The CDR3 runs 14 residues. Trimming shortened V by 2 bases and J by 1 base, and 9 bases separated the two germline ends. The DNA of the CDR3 is TGTGCCAGCAGCTTATATCCCAATTCCTACGAGCAGTACTTC. It codes for CASSLYPNSYEQYF.

This clonotype was observed at least ten times. The J gene is TRBJ1-2, the V gene TRBV28, with D uncertain. The CDR3 runs to 14 residues. The V end lost 6 bases, the J end lost 5 bases, and 16 bases lay between the germline ends. Germline values: CDR1 MDHEN, CDR2 SYDVKM. This CDR3 reads CASSEIGSLYGYTF. CDR3 bases: TGTGCCAGCAGCGAGATAGGGAGCTTGTATGGCTACACCTTC.

This clonotype occurred many times. This chain connects TRBV6-1 to TRBJ2-7; 10 nucleotides line up with TRBD2. The CDR3 spans 14 residues. V lost 6 bases, J lost 2 bases, and 4 bases stayed unmatched. The germline gives CDR1 MNHNS, CDR2 SASEGT. CDR3 residues: CASRRTSGAYEQYF. The CDR3, as DNA: TGTGCCAGCAGGCGGACTAGCGGAGCCTACGAGCAGTACTTC.

The V and J genes are TRBV3-1 and TRBJ2-7; 7 nucleotides align to TRBD2. Germline V CDR1 and CDR2: LGHDT, YNNKEL (reference sequence). J lost 4 bases, V lost 0 bases, and 12 bases had no gene match. The CDR3 contains 17 residues. CDR3 protein: CASSQDAGTGGYYEQYF. The DNA for the CDR3 is TGTGCCAGCAGCCAAGATGCCGGGACGGGAGGCTATTACGAGCAGTACTTC.

The V call is TRBV11-2, the J call TRBJ2-1, with 10 bases fitting TRBD2. The CDR3 runs 17 residues. Losses at the gene ends were 0 bases for V and 8 bases for J; bases not matched to a gene: 10. The V gene's germline CDR1 is SGHAT and CDR2 FQNNGV. The CDR3 loop reads CASSLDGSLAGIDEQFF. CDR3 DNA: TGTGCCAGCAGCTTAGATGGCTCACTAGCGGGAATCGATGAGCAGTTCTTC.

The table lists this clonotype with a few counts. This rearrangement joins TRBV28 to TRBJ2-3; 13 bases fit TRBD2. CDR3 length: 16 residues. CDR1 and CDR2 (germline): MDHEN, SYDVKM. V dropped 7 bases and J dropped 6; count of bases not matched to a gene: 10. The CDR3, as DNA: TGTGCCAGCACCCCCAGACTAGCGGGAGGTCGCGATACGCAGTATTTT. It specifies CASTPRLAGGRDTQYF.

A few counts support this clonotype. This sequence may be a read error, since a much larger clone differs from it by one base. This chain connects TRBV28 to TRBJ2-5; 9 bases line up with TRBD1. The V gene end was trimmed by 2 bases and the J gene end by 7 bases; junction bases not matched to a gene: 5. This CDR3 spans 14 amino acids. From germline, CDR1 is MDHEN and CDR2 SYDVKM. The CDR3 DNA reads TGTGCCAGCAGTTTAGGACAGGGGAAAGGGACCCAGTACTTC. This sequence encodes CASSLGQGKGTQYF. The full variable domain, in which reference TRBV28 and TRBJ2-5 provide the parts outside the CDR3, is DVKVTQSSRYLVKRTGEKVFLECVQDMDHENMFWYRQDPGLGLRLIYFSYDVKMKEKGDIPEGYSVSREKKERFSLILESASTNQTSMYLCASSLGQGKGTQYFGPGTRLLVL.

This clonotype has only a few counts. The rearrangement joins TRBV3-1 to TRBJ1-1, with TRBD1 identical over 7 bases. CDR3 size: 15 residues. CDR1 is LGHDT, CDR2 YNNKEL, per germline (reference sequence). Trimming removed 2 bases from V and 4 bases from J; junction bases left unmatched: 7. CDR3 nucleotide sequence: TGTGCCAGCAGCCAACGACAGGGTGCGGGCACTGAAGCTTTCTTT. Translated, it gives CASSQRQGAGTEAFF.

This clonotype was seen ten or more times. The chain links TRBV28 to TRBJ1-5; D remains ambiguous. This CDR3 is built from 11 residues. V shed 6 bases and J shed 8 bases, with 8 bases lying between them. Germline CDR1 reads MDHEN; CDR2 reads SYDVKM. CDR3 sequence: CASSFREPQHF. The CDR3, as DNA: TGTGCCAGCAGCTTTAGGGAGCCCCAGCATTTT.

The genes are TRBV3-1 and TRBJ2-2; TRBD1 is a possible D gene (5 bases). The CDR3 covers 13 residues. V was shortened by 3 bases and J by 5 bases, with 7 bases between the two germline ends. Germline CDR1 reads LGHDT; CDR2 reads YNNKEL (reference sequence). CDR3 sequence reads: CASSHRGTGELFF. CDR3 sequence (DNA): TGTGCCAGCAGCCATAGGGGAACCGGGGAGCTGTTTTTT.

In its sample, this clonotype was seen many times. The genes are TRBV28 and TRBJ1-5; 8 nucleotides align to TRBD1. The CDR3 totals 17 residues. Germline CDR1 and CDR2: MDHEN and SYDVKM. V shed 5 bases, J shed 2 bases, and the junction held 11 bases outside the gene matches. The CDR3 region is CASSGRTGGGRNQPQHF. The DNA for the CDR3 is TGTGCCAGCAGTGGCAGAACAGGGGGTGGACGCAATCAGCCCCAGCATTTT. Using reference TRBV28 and TRBJ1-5 for the parts outside the CDR3, the full variable domain is DVKVTQSSRYLVKRTGEKVFLECVQDMDHENMFWYRQDPGLGLRLIYFSYDVKMKEKGDIPEGYSVSREKKERFSLILESASTNQTSMYLCASSGRTGGGRNQPQHFGDGTRLSIL.

In this sample, this clonotype turned up a few times. The genes are TRBV5-5 and TRBJ1-2, with D unresolved. The CDR3 sequence is 14 residues long. Per the germline V gene, CDR1 is SGHKS and CDR2 is YYEKEE (reference sequence). V shed 0 bases and J shed 8 bases, with 14 bases lying between them. This chain's CDR3 is CASSLVQGAWGYTF. CDR3 sequence (DNA): TGTGCCAGCAGCTTGGTCCAAGGCGCGTGGGGCTACACCTTC.

This clonotype showed up just a few times. The DNA for the CDR3 is TGTGCCAGCAGTTTAACGGACTCCTACAATGAGCAGTTCTTC. Protein product: CASSLTDSYNEQFF. The chain carries TRBV28 and TRBJ2-1; D call uncertain. This CDR3 is built from 14 residues. Trimming took 2 bases from V and 0 from J, leaving 5 bases between them. Germline V gene data show CDR1 as MDHEN and CDR2 as SYDVKM. The variable domain in full, with the rest retrieved from reference TRBV28 and TRBJ2-1, is DVKVTQSSRYLVKRTGEKVFLECVQDMDHENMFWYRQDPGLGLRLIYFSYDVKMKEKGDIPEGYSVSREKKERFSLILESASTNQTSMYLCASSLTDSYNEQFFGPGTRLTVL.

This clonotype was seen repeatedly, ten times or more. This chain joins TRBV6-1 and TRBJ1-5; D is unresolved. Trimming took off 4 bases at V and 0 bases at J, with 16 bases between the two ends. CDR1 MNHNS and CDR2 SASEGT come from the germline V gene. This CDR3 comprises 17 residues. CDR3 sequence reads: CASSVLMAKYSNQPQHF. The DNA of the CDR3 is TGTGCCAGCAGTGTACTTATGGCAAAGTATAGCAATCAGCCCCAGCATTTT.

There are a few counts of this clonotype. V gene TRBV11-2 combines with J gene TRBJ2-7; D unclear. Germline V lookup: CDR1 SGHAT, CDR2 FQNNGV. Trimming took 2 bases from V and 3 from J, leaving 17 bases between them. The CDR3 consists of 16 residues. DNA of the CDR3: TGTGCCAGCAGCTTACATCCCTTTTACTCAAACTACGAGCAGTACTTC. This gives the protein CASSLHPFYSNYEQYF.

The chain links TRBV6-1 to TRBJ2-3, with D unresolved. Trimming took off 6 bases at V and 6 bases at J, with 16 bases between the two ends. Per germline, CDR1 MNHNS and CDR2 SASEGT. CDR3 length: 14 residues. DNA for the CDR3: TGTGCCAGCAGCTTATATGCGAGTGGGGATACGCAGTATTTT. Translated, it gives CASSLYASGDTQYF.

This clonotype was seen at least ten times. CDR3 region: CASSDSYQPQHF. The CDR3 nucleotides are TGTGCCAGCAGTGATAGTTATCAGCCCCAGCATTTT. The J gene is TRBJ1-5, the V gene TRBV2; D gene unclear. V was cut by 3 bases and J by 5 bases, with 5 bases left in between. Germline values: CDR1 SNHLY, CDR2 FYNNEI. The CDR3 has 12 amino acids. Supplemented by reference TRBV2 and TRBJ1-5, the full variable domain reads EPEVTQTPSHQVTQMGQEVILRCVPISNHLYFYWYRQILGQKVEFLVSFYNNEISEKSEIFDDQFSVERPDGSNFTLKIRSTKLEDSAMYFCASSDSYQPQHFGDGTRLSIL.

This clonotype was counted between two and nine times. The V and J genes are TRBV20-1 and TRBJ2-4; unclear D gene. Germline V gene lookup returns CDR1 DFQATT and CDR2 SNEGSKA (reference sequence). This CDR3 spans 16 amino acids. Trimming cost V 0 bases and J 0 bases, with 12 bases left between them. CDR3 sequence (DNA): TGCAGTGCTAGAGATTACAAGCTTATAGCCAAAAACATTCAGTACTTC. Protein: CSARDYKLIAKNIQYF.

This clonotype was recorded at least ten times. The V call is TRBV2, the J call TRBJ2-7, with 7 bases lining up with TRBD2. With V trimmed by 7 bases and J by 6 bases, 3 bases remained unmatched. Looked up from germline, CDR1 is SNHLY and CDR2 is FYNNEI. CDR3 size: 11 residues. CDR3 nucleotides: TGTGCCAGCATTGGCGGGAGCGAGCAGTACTTC. Protein sequence: CASIGGSEQYF.

In this sample, this clonotype turned up a few times. A far bigger clonotype differs at one base, so this is likely a read error. V gene TRBV6-1 combines with J gene TRBJ2-2, with 7 bases aligning to TRBD2. The CDR3 contains 12 residues. The germline CDR1 and CDR2 sequences are MNHNS and SASEGT. Trimming at V came to 7 bases and at J to 4 bases, leaving 0 bases not matched to a gene. The CDR3 nucleotides are TGTGCCAGCACGGGGGGCACCGGGGAGCTGTTTTTT. Protein: CASTGGTGELFF.

This clonotype was seen only a few times. The genes are TRBV20-1 and TRBJ2-3; 9 bases are a match to TRBD2. J lost 4 bases, V lost 5 bases, and 7 bases had no gene match. The CDR3 contains 14 residues. Germline CDR1 is DFQATT and CDR2 is SNEGSKA (reference sequence). The CDR3 bases are TGCAGTGCTTTTGCCGGGACTAGCCCAGATACGCAGTATTTT. It specifies CSAFAGTSPDTQYF.